This TCR beta chain was obtained from a study of blood T cell repertoires in COVID-19. The table came from immunoSEQ multiplex PCR; TCRdb's copy has only in-frame clones and leaves some out. The sample lists around 160,000 clones; approximately 75% were seen once. This CDR3 has 10 residues. V lost 3 bases and J 11 bases, leaving 5 bases between the germline ends. Germline V gene lookup returns CDR1 LNHNV and CDR2 YYDKDF (reference sequence). The sample comprised peripheral blood. The chain combines TRBV15 with TRBJ2-1; D not certain. The TCR originated in a human donor in a cohort sampled during active COVID-19. CDR3 loop: CATSSEKQFF. Here the CDR3 DNA reads TGTGCCACCAGCAGCGAGAAGCAGTTCTTC.